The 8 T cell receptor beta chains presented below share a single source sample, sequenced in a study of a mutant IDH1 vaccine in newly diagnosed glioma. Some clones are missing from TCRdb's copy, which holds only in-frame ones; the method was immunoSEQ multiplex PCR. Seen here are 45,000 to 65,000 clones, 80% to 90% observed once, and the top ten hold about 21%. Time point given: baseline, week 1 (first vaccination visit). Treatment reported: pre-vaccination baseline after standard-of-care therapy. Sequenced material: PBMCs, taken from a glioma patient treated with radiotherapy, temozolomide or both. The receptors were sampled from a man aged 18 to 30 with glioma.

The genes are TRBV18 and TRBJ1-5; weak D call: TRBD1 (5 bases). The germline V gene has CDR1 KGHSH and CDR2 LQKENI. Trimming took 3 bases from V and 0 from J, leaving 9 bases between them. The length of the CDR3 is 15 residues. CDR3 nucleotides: TGTGCCAGCTCACCGGGGGAGTTTAGCAATCAGCCCCAGCATTTT. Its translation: CASSPGEFSNQPQHF.

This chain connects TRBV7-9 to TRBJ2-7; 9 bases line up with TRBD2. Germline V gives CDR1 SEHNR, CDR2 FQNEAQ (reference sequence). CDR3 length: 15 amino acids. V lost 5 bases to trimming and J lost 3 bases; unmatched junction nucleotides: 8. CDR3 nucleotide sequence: TGTGCCAGCAGCCCAGCACGACTAGCGGACTACGAGCAGTACTTC. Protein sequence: CASSPARLADYEQYF.

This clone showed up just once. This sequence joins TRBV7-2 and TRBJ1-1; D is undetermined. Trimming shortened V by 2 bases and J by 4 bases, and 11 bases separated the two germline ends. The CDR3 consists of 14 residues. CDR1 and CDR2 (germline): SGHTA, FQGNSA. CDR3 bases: TGTGCCAGCAGCTTATGGCTCCCCGGCACTGAAGCTTTCTTT. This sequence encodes CASSLWLPGTEAFF.

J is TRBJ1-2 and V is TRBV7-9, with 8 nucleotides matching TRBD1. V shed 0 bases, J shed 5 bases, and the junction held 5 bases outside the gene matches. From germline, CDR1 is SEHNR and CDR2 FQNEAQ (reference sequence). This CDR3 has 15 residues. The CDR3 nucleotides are TGTGCCAGCAGCTTAGCGGCTAGACAGGGGTATGGCTACACCTTC. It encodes CASSLAARQGYGYTF. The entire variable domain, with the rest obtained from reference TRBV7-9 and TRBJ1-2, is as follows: DTGVSQNPRHKITKRGQNVTFRCDPISEHNRLYWYRQTLGQGPEFLTYFQNEAQLEKSRLLSDRFSAERPKGSFSTLEIQRTEQGDSAMYLCASSLAARQGYGYTFGSGTRLTVV.

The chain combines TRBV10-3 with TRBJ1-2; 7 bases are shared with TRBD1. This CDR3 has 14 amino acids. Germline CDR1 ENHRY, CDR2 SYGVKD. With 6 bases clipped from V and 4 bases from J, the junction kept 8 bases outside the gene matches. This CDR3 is CAIRGLGTVYGYTF. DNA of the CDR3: TGTGCCATCAGGGGACTTGGGACAGTCTATGGCTACACCTTC.

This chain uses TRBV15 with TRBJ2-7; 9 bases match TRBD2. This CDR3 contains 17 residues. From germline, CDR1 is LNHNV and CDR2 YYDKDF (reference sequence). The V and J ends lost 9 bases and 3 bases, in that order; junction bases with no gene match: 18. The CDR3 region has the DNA TGTGCCACTAAGTCCGGGACGGGTAGCGGGAGATTCTACGAGCAGTACTTC. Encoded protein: CATKSGTGSGRFYEQYF. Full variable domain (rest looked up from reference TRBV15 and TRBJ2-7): DAMVIQNPRYQVTQFGKPVTLSCSQTLNHNVMYWYQQKSSQAPKLLFHYYDKDFNNEADTPDNFQSRRPNTSFCFLDIRSPGLGDTAMYLCATKSGTGSGRFYEQYFGPGTRLTVT.

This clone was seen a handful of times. This chain's CDR3 is CASSLGALSGDKQPQHF. For the CDR3, the DNA is TGCGCCAGCAGCCTGGGGGCACTTTCGGGGGACAAGCAGCCCCAGCATTTT. The chain has TRBV5-1 and TRBJ1-5, with D possibly TRBD1 on 6 matching bases. Per the germline V gene, CDR1 is SGHRS and CDR2 is YFSETQ. The CDR3 has 17 amino acids. With 4 bases removed from V and 7 bases from J, the gap between germline ends came to 24 bases. The full variable domain, rest sourced from reference TRBV5-1 and TRBJ1-5, is KAGVTQTPRYLIKTRGQQVTLSCSPISGHRSVSWYQQTPGQGLQFLFEYFSETQRNKGNFPGRFSGRQFSNSRSEMNVSTLELGDSALYLCASSLGALSGDKQPQHFGDGTRLSIL.

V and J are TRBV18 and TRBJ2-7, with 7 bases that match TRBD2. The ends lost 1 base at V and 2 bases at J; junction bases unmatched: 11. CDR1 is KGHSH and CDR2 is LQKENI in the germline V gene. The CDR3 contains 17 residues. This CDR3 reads CASSPRGLEFMAYEQYF. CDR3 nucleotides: TGTGCCAGCTCACCACGAGGACTAGAATTTATGGCCTACGAGCAGTACTTC.